The 19 T cell receptor beta chains given below trace back to one sample, sequenced in a study of CD8 T cells in Susac syndrome. Reverse transcription used roughly 0.5 to 1 ug RNA and random hexamers. Each CDR3 protein gets one entry after TCRdb re-called the immunoSEQ multiplex PCR reads with MiXCR. The sample includes about 280,000 distinct CDR3 sequences, more than 75% of them seen just once. The sequenced sample was CD8+ T cells from PBMCs. The receptors were sampled from a human donor with multiple sclerosis.

V is TRBV2 and J is TRBJ2-6; either TRBD1 or TRBD2 may supply D (5 bases each). The V gene lost 5 bases and the J gene lost 0 bases, with 14 bases spanning the gap. Looked up from germline, CDR1 is SNHLY and CDR2 is FYNNEI. CDR3 length: 17 amino acids. CDR3 coding DNA: TGTGCCAGCAGTCGTATACGGGACCTCTCTGGGGCCAACGTCCTGACTTTC. It codes for CASSRIRDLSGANVLTF.

This chain links TRBV2 with TRBJ1-4; 8 bases match TRBD1. Trimming at V came to 6 bases and at J to 1 base, leaving 10 bases not matched to a gene. This CDR3 is built from 17 residues. CDR1 and CDR2 (germline): SNHLY, FYNNEI. Written as DNA, the CDR3 is TGTGCCAGCAGGCCGGCAGGGGGCTTAGAAACTAATGAAAAACTGTTTTTT. This gives the protein CASRPAGGLETNEKLFF.

The chain employs TRBV28 and TRBJ2-5, with TRBD1 as a possible D gene (5 bases). Trimming stripped 0 bases from V and 1 base from J, with 6 bases between. Germline lookup yields CDR1 MDHEN and CDR2 SYDVKM. There are 14 residues in the CDR3. For the CDR3, the DNA is TGTGCCAGCAGTTTATGGGGGCCCCAAGAGACCCAGTACTTC. It yields the protein CASSLWGPQETQYF.

The gene calls are TRBV30 and TRBJ2-5, with 7 bases matching TRBD2. The CDR3 loop spans 13 amino acids. Germline V gene data show CDR1 as GTSNPN and CDR2 as SVGIG (reference sequence). The V and J ends lost 8 bases and 5 bases, in that order; junction bases with no gene match: 11. In DNA, the CDR3 is TGTGCCACAGGTGGGAGGGCCTTTGAGACCCAGTACTTC. Translated, it gives CATGGRAFETQYF.

The chain has TRBV4-2 and TRBJ2-7; 9 bases fit TRBD1. The CDR3 runs 16 residues. Germline-derived CDR1 and CDR2 are LGHNA and YNFKEQ. V was pared by 1 base and J by 3 bases, with 7 bases of the junction left unmatched. CDR3 protein: CASSQGPGQGYYEQYF. As DNA, the CDR3 is TGTGCCAGCAGCCAAGGCCCCGGACAGGGGTACTACGAGCAGTACTTC.

This clonotype was counted a few times. The CDR3 nucleotides read TGTGCCAGCAGCTTAGTATCTAGCGGGGAAGAGACCCAGTACTTC. Its translation: CASSLVSSGEETQYF. V usage is TRBV7-2 and J usage is TRBJ2-5; 9 bases fit TRBD2. The CDR3 contains 15 residues. Losses at the gene ends were 1 base for V and 3 bases for J; bases not matched to a gene: 3. Germline V gene sequence: CDR1 SGHTA, CDR2 FQGNSA.

This chain uses TRBV7-9 with TRBJ1-4, with D unclear. This CDR3 contains 14 residues. Looked up from germline, CDR1 is SEHNR and CDR2 is FQNEAQ (reference sequence). Between the trimmed V and J ends, which lost 1 base and 3 bases, there was a span of 6 bases. CDR3 in DNA: TGTGCCAGCAGCTTAGGGATCGCTAATGAAAAACTGTTTTTT. This encodes CASSLGIANEKLFF.

V is TRBV5-1 and J is TRBJ2-2; tentatively, D is TRBD1 (6 bases). The CDR3 consists of 15 residues. Per the germline V gene, CDR1 is SGHRS and CDR2 is YFSETQ. V lost 0 bases to trimming and J lost 2 bases, with 8 bases between them. CDR3 residues: CASSLVDRNTGELFF. CDR3 DNA: TGCGCCAGCAGCTTGGTGGACAGAAACACCGGGGAGCTGTTTTTT.

The count of this clonotype is one. V and J are TRBV13 and TRBJ2-1; D gene uncertain. In germline, CDR1 is PRHDT, CDR2 FYEKMQ (reference sequence). The V gene lost 2 bases and the J gene lost 6 bases, with 8 bases spanning the gap. The CDR3 has 13 residues. The chain's CDR3 is CASSLSNRNEQFF. CDR3 nucleotide sequence: TGTGCCAGCAGCTTAAGCAATCGCAATGAGCAGTTCTTC.

J is TRBJ1-3 and V is TRBV7-6; no firm D call. V was cut by 5 bases and J by 0 bases, with 20 bases left in between. Per germline, CDR1 SGHVS and CDR2 FNYEAQ. The CDR3 extends over 18 amino acids. CDR3 region: CASSKYTWARDSGNTIYF. The CDR3 region has the DNA TGTGCCAGCAGCAAATATACCTGGGCCCGAGACTCTGGAAACACCATATATTTT.

This chain links TRBV6-5 with TRBJ2-1, with 9 bases lining up with TRBD1. V was clipped by 2 bases and J by 4 bases; unmatched bases: 9. The germline V gene encodes CDR1 MNHEY and CDR2 SVGAGI. The CDR3 covers 17 residues. The CDR3 loop reads CASSYRSRDRVYNEQFF. CDR3 coding DNA: TGTGCCAGCAGTTACCGCTCCCGGGACAGGGTGTACAATGAGCAGTTCTTC.

CDR3 protein: CASSLAQGYDSPLHF. DNA for the CDR3: TGTGCCAGCAGCTTAGCACAGGGATATGATTCACCCCTCCACTTT. J is TRBJ1-6 and V is TRBV7-9; D possibly corresponds to TRBD1 (6 bases). Germline V CDR1 and CDR2: SEHNR, FQNEAQ (reference sequence). Trimming removed 0 bases from V and 8 bases from J, with 11 bases in between. The CDR3 sequence is 15 residues long.

V gene TRBV19 combines with J gene TRBJ1-1; D ambiguous. V shed 5 bases and J shed 0 bases, with 16 bases lying between them. This CDR3 region has 16 residues. Germline CDR1 and CDR2: LNHDA and SQIVND (reference sequence). In DNA, the CDR3 is TGTGCCAGTAGTTATGGAGGGAGACACCTGAACACTGAAGCTTTCTTT. It translates to CASSYGGRHLNTEAFF.

This clonotype was counted only a few times. The chain couples TRBV13 to TRBJ1-1; TRBD1 aligns across 9 bases. Germline V lookup: CDR1 PRHDT, CDR2 FYEKMQ (reference sequence). With V trimmed by 5 bases and J by 4 bases, 8 bases remained unmatched. There are 15 residues in the CDR3. For the CDR3, the DNA is TGTGCCAGCAGCGTACTACAGGGGGCGGTCACTGAAGCTTTCTTT. Its protein is CASSVLQGAVTEAFF.

The chain employs TRBV28 and TRBJ1-1; TRBD1 might be the D (5 bases). Germline V lookup: CDR1 MDHEN, CDR2 SYDVKM. CDR3 length equals 14 residues. Trimming removed 7 bases at V and 2 bases at J, with 14 bases between. Here the CDR3 reads CASTLVGGNTEAFF. CDR3 sequence (DNA): TGTGCCAGCACATTAGTGGGGGGTAACACTGAAGCTTTCTTT.

The chain joins TRBV6-1 to TRBJ2-5; no reliable D call. V lost 3 bases to trimming and J lost 2 bases, with 10 bases between them. This CDR3 has 14 amino acids. Germline V lookup: CDR1 MNHNS, CDR2 SASEGT. CDR3 sequence: CASSDSGEQETQYF. In DNA, the CDR3 is TGTGCCAGCAGTGACTCCGGTGAACAAGAGACCCAGTACTTC.

The CDR3 DNA reads TGTGCCAGCAGCAAGCGGGGATTTTCCTACAATGAGCAGTTCTTC. This codes for CASSKRGFSYNEQFF. The J gene is TRBJ2-1, the V gene TRBV28; the match to TRBD2 covers 7 bases. After removal of 6 bases from V and 1 base from J, the junction contained 6 bases not matched to a gene. The CDR3 has 15 residues. The germline V gene encodes CDR1 MDHEN and CDR2 SYDVKM. The entire variable domain, with the rest obtained from reference TRBV28 and TRBJ2-1, is as follows: DVKVTQSSRYLVKRTGEKVFLECVQDMDHENMFWYRQDPGLGLRLIYFSYDVKMKEKGDIPEGYSVSREKKERFSLILESASTNQTSMYLCASSKRGFSYNEQFFGPGTRLTVL.

The rearrangement links TRBV5-1 to TRBJ1-2; TRBD1 agrees at 10 bases. Germline loops: CDR1 SGHRS, CDR2 YFSETQ. The CDR3 spans 15 residues. The ends lost 7 bases at V and 2 bases at J; junction bases unmatched: 8. The CDR3 region has the DNA TGCGCCAGCCGACGTGACAGGGGGCGAAACTATGGCTACACCTTC. Protein sequence: CASRRDRGRNYGYTF. Full variable domain (remainder filled in from reference TRBV5-1 and TRBJ1-2): KAGVTQTPRYLIKTRGQQVTLSCSPISGHRSVSWYQQTPGQGLQFLFEYFSETQRNKGNFPGRFSGRQFSNSRSEMNVSTLELGDSALYLCASRRDRGRNYGYTFGSGTRLTVV.

Note on this clonotype: It is likely a read error, because the conserved phenylalanine at the end of the CDR3 is missing. V and J are TRBV7-3 and TRBJ1-1; maybe TRBD1 (5 bases). The V and J ends lost 5 bases and 2 bases respectively, with 15 bases between them. Germline V lookup: CDR1 SGHTA, CDR2 FQGTGA. The CDR3 is 15 amino acids. This CDR3 reads CASSENLGVNTEAFS. The CDR3 DNA reads as TGTGCCAGCAGCGAAAATCTAGGGGTTAACACTGAAGCTTTCTCT.